This T cell receptor (beta chain) was recorded in a study of cytomegalovirus exposure and HLA in healthy donors. Findings of the study overall: Sequencing depth roughly uniform across donors was assumed in presence/absence analyses. Sequences of the TCR beta chain were said to predict the HLA-A and HLA-B alleles of most subjects accurately.

The PCR ran on 60 Vbeta and 13 Jbeta primers. Assay: immunoSEQ multiplex PCR; the TCRdb copy retains only in-frame clones and omits some. The sample contains about 200,000 clones, 81% of which appear only once. Points on this clone: The antigen remains unidentified.

Each donor was healthy, and each was a bone marrow donor. Germline CDR1 reads SGHNT; CDR2 reads YYREEE (reference sequence). V was cut by 4 bases and J by 1 base, with 20 bases left in between. The CDR3 contains 17 residues. The sequence was obtained from a man between 40 and 49 years old in good health and CMV-seropositive. The rearrangement uses TRBV5-4 and TRBJ1-1; possibly TRBD1 for D (5 bases). Material: PBMCs. CDR3 nucleotides: TGTGCCAGCAGCGCGGGCGCGGGGGGATGGAGGAACACTGAAGCTTTCTTT. As protein: CASSAGAGGWRNTEAFF.